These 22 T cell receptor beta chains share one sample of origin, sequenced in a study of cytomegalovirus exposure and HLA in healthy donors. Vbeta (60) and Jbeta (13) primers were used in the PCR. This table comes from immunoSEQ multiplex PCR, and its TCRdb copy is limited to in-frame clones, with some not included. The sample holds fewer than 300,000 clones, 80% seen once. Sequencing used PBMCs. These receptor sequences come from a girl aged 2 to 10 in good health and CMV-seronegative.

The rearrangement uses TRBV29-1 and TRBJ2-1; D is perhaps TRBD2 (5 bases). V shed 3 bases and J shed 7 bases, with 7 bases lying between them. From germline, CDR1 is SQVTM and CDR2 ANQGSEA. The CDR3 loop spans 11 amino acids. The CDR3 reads CSVDPGNEQFF. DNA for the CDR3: TGCAGCGTTGACCCGGGGAATGAGCAGTTCTTC.

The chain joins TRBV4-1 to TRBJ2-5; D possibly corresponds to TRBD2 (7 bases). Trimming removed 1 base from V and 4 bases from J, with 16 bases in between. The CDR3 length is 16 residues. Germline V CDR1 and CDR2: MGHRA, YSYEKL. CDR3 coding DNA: TGCGCCAGCAGCCAAGTTGGGGGGGCCGTCATAGAGACCCAGTACTTC. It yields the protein CASSQVGGAVIETQYF.

CDR3 region: CASSLERRKNTQYF. CDR3 nucleotides: TGTGCCAGCAGCTTGGAAAGGCGGAAAAATACGCAGTATTTT. The chain carries TRBV5-6 and TRBJ2-3, with D unresolved. The V gene's germline CDR1 is SGHDT and CDR2 YYEEEE. CDR3 length: 14 amino acids. V was cut by 0 bases and J by 7 bases, with 12 bases left in between. Using reference TRBV5-6 and TRBJ2-3 for the parts outside the CDR3, the full variable domain is DAGVTQSPTHLIKTRGQQVTLRCSPKSGHDTVSWYQQALGQGPQFIFQYYEEEERQRGNFPDRFSGHQFPNYSSELNVNALLLGDSALYLCASSLERRKNTQYFGPGTRLTVL.

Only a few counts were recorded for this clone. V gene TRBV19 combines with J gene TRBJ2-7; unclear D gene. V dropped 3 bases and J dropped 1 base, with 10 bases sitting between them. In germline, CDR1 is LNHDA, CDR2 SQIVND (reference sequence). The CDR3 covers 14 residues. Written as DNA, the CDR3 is TGTGCCAGTAGTATGGGCCCTTTTTCCTACGAGCAGTACTTC. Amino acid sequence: CASSMGPFSYEQYF.

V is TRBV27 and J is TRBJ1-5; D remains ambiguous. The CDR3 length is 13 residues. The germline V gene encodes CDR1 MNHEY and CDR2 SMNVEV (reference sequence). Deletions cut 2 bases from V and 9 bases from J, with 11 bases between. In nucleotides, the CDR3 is TGTGCCAGCAGTTTACAGGTCATGCGGCCCCAGCATTTT. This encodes CASSLQVMRPQHF.

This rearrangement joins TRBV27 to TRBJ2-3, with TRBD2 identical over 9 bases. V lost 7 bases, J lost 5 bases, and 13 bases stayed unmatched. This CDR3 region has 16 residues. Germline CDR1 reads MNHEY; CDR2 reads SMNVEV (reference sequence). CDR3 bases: TGTGCCAGCATGGCGGTGCGAGCGGGAGGAGGAGATACGCAGTATTTT. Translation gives CASMAVRAGGGDTQYF.

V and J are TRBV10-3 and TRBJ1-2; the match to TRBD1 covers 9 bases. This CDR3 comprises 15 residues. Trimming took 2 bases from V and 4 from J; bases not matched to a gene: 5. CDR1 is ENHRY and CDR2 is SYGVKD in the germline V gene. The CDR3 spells CAISEGGQGTYGYTF. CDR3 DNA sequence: TGTGCCATCAGTGAGGGGGGACAGGGTACCTATGGCTACACCTTC.

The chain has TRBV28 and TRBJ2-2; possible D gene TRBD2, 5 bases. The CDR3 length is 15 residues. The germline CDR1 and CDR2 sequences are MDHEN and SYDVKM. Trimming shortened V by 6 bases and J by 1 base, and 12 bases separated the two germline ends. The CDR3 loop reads CASSFPRGNTGELFF. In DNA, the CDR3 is TGTGCCAGCAGCTTCCCTCGGGGGAACACCGGGGAGCTGTTTTTT.

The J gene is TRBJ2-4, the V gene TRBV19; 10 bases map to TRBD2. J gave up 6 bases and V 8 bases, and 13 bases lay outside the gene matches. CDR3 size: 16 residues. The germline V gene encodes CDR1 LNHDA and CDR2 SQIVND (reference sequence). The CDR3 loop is CASRRWTSGGGNIQYF. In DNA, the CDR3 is TGTGCCAGTCGAAGGTGGACTAGCGGAGGGGGAAACATTCAGTACTTC.

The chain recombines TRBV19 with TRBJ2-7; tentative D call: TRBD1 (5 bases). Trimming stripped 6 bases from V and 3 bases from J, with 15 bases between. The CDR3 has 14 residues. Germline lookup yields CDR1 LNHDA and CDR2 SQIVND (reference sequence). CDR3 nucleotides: TGTGCCAGTAGATCGGACATTAGCAACTACGAGCAGTACTTC. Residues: CASRSDISNYEQYF.

In DNA form, the CDR3 reads TGTGCCAGCAGTTTAGAACTAGCGGGCCTCTCCTACGAGCAGTACTTC. This gives the protein CASSLELAGLSYEQYF. V usage is TRBV28 and J usage is TRBJ2-7; 9 bases are a match to TRBD2. The CDR3 loop spans 16 amino acids. V dropped 2 bases and J dropped 0; count of bases not matched to a gene: 5. CDR1 is MDHEN, CDR2 SYDVKM, per germline.

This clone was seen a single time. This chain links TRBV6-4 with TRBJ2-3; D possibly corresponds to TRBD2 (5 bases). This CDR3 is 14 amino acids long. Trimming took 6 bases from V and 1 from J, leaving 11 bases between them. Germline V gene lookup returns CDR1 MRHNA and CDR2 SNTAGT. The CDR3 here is CASRKRLGTDTQYF. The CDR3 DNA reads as TGTGCCAGCAGGAAGCGGCTGGGCACAGATACGCAGTATTTT.

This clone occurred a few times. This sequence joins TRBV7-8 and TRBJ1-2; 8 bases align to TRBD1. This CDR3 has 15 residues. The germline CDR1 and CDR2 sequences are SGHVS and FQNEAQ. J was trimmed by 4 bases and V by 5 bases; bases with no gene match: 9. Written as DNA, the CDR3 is TGTGCCAGCAGCAGAATGACAGGGGCGACCTATGGCTACACCTTC. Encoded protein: CASSRMTGATYGYTF.

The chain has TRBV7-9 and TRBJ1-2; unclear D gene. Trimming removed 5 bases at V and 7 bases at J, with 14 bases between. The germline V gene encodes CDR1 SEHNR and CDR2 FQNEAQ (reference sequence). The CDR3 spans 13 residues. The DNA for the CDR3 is TGTGCCAGCAGCCCAGATCCCTTATTTGGCTACACCTTC. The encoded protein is CASSPDPLFGYTF. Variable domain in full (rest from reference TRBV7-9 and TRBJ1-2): DTGVSQNPRHKITKRGQNVTFRCDPISEHNRLYWYRQTLGQGPEFLTYFQNEAQLEKSRLLSDRFSAERPKGSFSTLEIQRTEQGDSAMYLCASSPDPLFGYTFGSGTRLTVV.

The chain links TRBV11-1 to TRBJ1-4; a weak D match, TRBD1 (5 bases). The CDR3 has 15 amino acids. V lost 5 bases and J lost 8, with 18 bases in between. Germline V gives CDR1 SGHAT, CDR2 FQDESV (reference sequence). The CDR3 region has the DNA TGTGCCAGCAGCCTACCTGGGGCCCCGGTGGAAAAACTGTTTTTT. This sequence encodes CASSLPGAPVEKLFF.

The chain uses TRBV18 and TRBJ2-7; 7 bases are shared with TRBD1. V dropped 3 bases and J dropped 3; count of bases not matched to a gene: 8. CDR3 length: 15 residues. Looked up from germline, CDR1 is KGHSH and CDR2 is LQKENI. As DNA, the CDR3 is TGTGCCAGCTCACCCGCGAGGGGGCCGAACTACGAGCAGTACTTC. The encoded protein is CASSPARGPNYEQYF.

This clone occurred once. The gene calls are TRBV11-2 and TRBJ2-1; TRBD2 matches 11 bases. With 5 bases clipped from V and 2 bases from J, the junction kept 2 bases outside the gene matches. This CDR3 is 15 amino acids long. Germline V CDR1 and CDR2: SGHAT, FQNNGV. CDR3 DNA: TGTGCCAGCAGCCGGGGACTAGCGGCCTACAATGAGCAGTTCTTC. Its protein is CASSRGLAAYNEQFF.

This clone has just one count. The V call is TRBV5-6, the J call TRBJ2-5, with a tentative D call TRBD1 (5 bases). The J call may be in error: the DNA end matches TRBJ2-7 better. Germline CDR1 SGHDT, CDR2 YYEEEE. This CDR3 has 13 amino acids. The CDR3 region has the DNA TGTGCCAGCAGCTTGTCACAGGTCTACGAGCAGTACTTC. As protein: CASSLSQVYEQYF.

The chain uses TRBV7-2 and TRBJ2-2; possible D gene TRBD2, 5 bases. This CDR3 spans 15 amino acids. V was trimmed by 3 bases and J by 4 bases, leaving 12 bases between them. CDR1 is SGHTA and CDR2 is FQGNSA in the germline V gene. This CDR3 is CASSLFSGSTGELFF. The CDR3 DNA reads TGTGCCAGCAGCTTGTTTTCGGGAAGCACCGGGGAGCTGTTTTTT. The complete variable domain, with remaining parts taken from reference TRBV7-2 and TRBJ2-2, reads GAGVSQSPSNKVTEKGKDVELRCDPISGHTALYWYRQSLGQGLEFLIYFQGNSAPDKSGLPSDRFSAERTGGSVSTLTIQRTQQEDSAVYLCASSLFSGSTGELFFGEGSRLTVL.

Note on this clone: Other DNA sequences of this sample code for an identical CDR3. The CDR3, as DNA: TGCAGCGTTGAAGTACAGGGCGGCTCCCCCCTCCACTTT. This codes for CSVEVQGGSPLHF. The chain joins TRBV29-1 to TRBJ1-6, with D tentatively TRBD1 (6 bases). Trimming pared 1 base from V and 13 bases from J, leaving 14 bases between. Germline CDR1 and CDR2: SQVTM and ANQGSEA. The CDR3 runs 13 residues. Full variable domain (outside the CDR3, taken from reference TRBV29-1 and TRBJ1-6): SAVISQKPSRDICQRGTSLTIQCQVDSQVTMMFWYRQQPGQSLTLIATANQGSEATYESGFVIDKFPISRPNLTFSTLTVSNMSPEDSSIYLCSVEVQGGSPLHFGNGTRLTVT.

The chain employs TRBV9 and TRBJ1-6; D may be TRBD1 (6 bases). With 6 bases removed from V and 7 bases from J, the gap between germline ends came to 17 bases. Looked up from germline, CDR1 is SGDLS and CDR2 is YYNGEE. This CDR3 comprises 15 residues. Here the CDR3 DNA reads TGTGCCAGCACCCTCACCGGGGGGCAAAATTCACCCCTCCACTTT. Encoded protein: CASTLTGGQNSPLHF. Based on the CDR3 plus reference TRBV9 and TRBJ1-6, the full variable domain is DSGVTQTPKHLITATGQRVTLRCSPRSGDLSVYWYQQSLDQGLQFLIQYYNGEERAKGNILERFSAQQFPDLHSELNLSSLELGDSALYFCASTLTGGQNSPLHFGNGTRLTVT.

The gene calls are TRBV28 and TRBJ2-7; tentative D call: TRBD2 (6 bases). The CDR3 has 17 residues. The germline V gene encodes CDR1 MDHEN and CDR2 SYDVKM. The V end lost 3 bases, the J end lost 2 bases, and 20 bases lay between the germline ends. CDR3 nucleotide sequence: TGTGCCAGCAGTTTTAGGACGCGGGGTATCGTCCCCTACGAGCAGTACTTC. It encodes CASSFRTRGIVPYEQYF.